Listed here are 9 T cell receptor beta chains from one sample, sequenced in a study of cytomegalovirus exposure and HLA in healthy donors. PCR employed 60 Vbeta and 13 Jbeta primers. Generated by immunoSEQ multiplex PCR, the TCRdb table keeps only in-frame clones and is missing some. The sample lists about 160,000 clones; 75% to 90% were seen once. Source material: PBMCs. These receptor sequences come from a woman aged 18-29 years in good health and CMV-seronegative.

The chain employs TRBV6-1 and TRBJ2-5; D is undetermined. Between the trimmed V and J ends, which lost 6 bases and 7 bases, there was a span of 12 bases. CDR1 MNHNS and CDR2 SASEGT come from the germline V gene. CDR3 length: 12 amino acids. CDR3 DNA sequence: TGTGCCAGCAGCGCTCTCGAGAGGACCCAGTACTTC. It translates to CASSALERTQYF.

This rearrangement joins TRBV19 to TRBJ1-4; no reliable D call. Trimming shortened V by 8 bases and J by 0 bases, and 7 bases separated the two germline ends. CDR1 and CDR2 (germline): LNHDA, SQIVND (reference sequence). The CDR3 has 13 amino acids. CDR3 coding DNA: TGTGCCAGTTTACGGTCAACTAATGAAAAACTGTTTTTT. This sequence encodes CASLRSTNEKLFF.

The chain carries TRBV28 and TRBJ2-1; 10 nucleotides agree with TRBD2. V dropped 3 bases and J dropped 2; count of bases not matched to a gene: 13. This CDR3 contains 19 residues. Germline V CDR1 and CDR2: MDHEN, SYDVKM. The CDR3 DNA reads as TGTGCCAGCAGTTTTGACAGCGGGGGGGCCAGTTCCCCCTACAATGAGCAGTTCTTC. This gives the protein CASSFDSGGASSPYNEQFF.

The rearrangement uses TRBV6-5 and TRBJ1-2; weak D call: TRBD1 (5 bases). Germline V gene data show CDR1 as MNHEY and CDR2 as SVGAGI. The CDR3 spans 15 residues. V was shortened by 6 bases and J by 8 bases, with 22 bases between the two germline ends. The CDR3 DNA is TGTGCCAGCAGCCGCGTACCCGGGCCAGGGCAGGGCTACACCTTC. Translating gives CASSRVPGPGQGYTF.

The chain carries TRBV7-8 and TRBJ2-7; D might be TRBD1 (5 bases). Germline V gene sequence: CDR1 SGHVS, CDR2 FQNEAQ. With 5 bases removed from V and 9 bases from J, the gap between germline ends came to 20 bases. This CDR3 is 14 amino acids long. The CDR3 nucleotides are TGTGCCAGCAGCCCACCTACAGGTATCTTTGGGCAGTACTTC. Translated: CASSPPTGIFGQYF.

The rearrangement joins TRBV6-5 to TRBJ2-7; no firm D call. CDR3 length: 12 amino acids. V was clipped by 2 bases and J by 4 bases, with 6 bases between them. Per the germline V gene, CDR1 is MNHEY and CDR2 is SVGAGI. The CDR3 region is CASSYRGYEQYF. Written as DNA, the CDR3 is TGTGCCAGCAGTTACAGAGGATACGAGCAGTACTTC.

The gene calls are TRBV18 and TRBJ2-7, with D possibly TRBD1 on 6 matching bases. The CDR3 is made up of 13 amino acids. The V end was cut by 2 bases, the J end by 7 bases, with 12 bases between. Germline assignment: CDR1 KGHSH and CDR2 LQKENI. The CDR3 nucleotides are TGTGCCAGCTCACCAGGGGGCAGGGAAGAGCAGTACTTC. Its translation: CASSPGGREEQYF.

The chain joins TRBV5-6 to TRBJ2-5; TRBD1 is a possible D gene (5 bases). TRBJ2-7 matches the DNA end more closely, so the J call is doubtful. Germline V CDR1 and CDR2: SGHDT, YYEEEE. This CDR3 is built from 13 residues. In DNA, the CDR3 is TGTGCCAGCAGCCCCGACAGTTCCTACGAGCAGTACTTC. Its protein product is CASSPDSSYEQYF.

The V and J genes are TRBV11-2 and TRBJ2-1, with 8 bases fitting TRBD2. The CDR3 has 16 amino acids. Germline trimming cut 1 base from V and 5 bases from J; bases unmatched to any gene: 7. Germline V gene lookup returns CDR1 SGHAT and CDR2 FQNNGV. The CDR3 here is CASSLVAGGLNNEQFF. DNA for the CDR3: TGTGCCAGCAGCTTAGTCGCGGGGGGCCTTAACAATGAGCAGTTCTTC.